The TCR beta chain described here comes from a study of shared clonotypes between healthy human individuals. The data were produced by immunoSEQ multiplex PCR, yet TCRdb's version contains in-frame clones alone and is incomplete. This sample has a few million clones, with 90% to 95% found just once. The CDR3 extends over 14 amino acids. The V gene lost 0 bases and the J gene lost 7 bases, with 14 bases spanning the gap. The germline CDR1 and CDR2 sequences are SGHRS and YFSETQ. The source material was naive CD4+ T cells sorted from blood. Regarding subset: CD45RA+ positively selected. This chain joins TRBV5-1 and TRBJ2-7; no definite D call. The sequence derives from a man aged 18-30 years in good health. The CDR3 loop reads CASSLAGSWREQYF. The DNA for the CDR3 is TGCGCCAGCAGCTTGGCCGGCAGCTGGCGGGAGCAGTACTTC.